Listed here are 14 T cell receptor beta chains from one sample, sequenced in a study of shared clonotypes between healthy human individuals. Some clones are missing from TCRdb's copy, which holds only in-frame ones; the method was immunoSEQ multiplex PCR. The table lists 2 million to 3 million clones, 93% of them singletons. Sequenced material: naive CD4+ T cells from PBMCs. Regarding subset: CD45RA+ positively selected. These receptors were taken from a man aged 18-30 years in good health. Some clones in this sample may be carry-over from other donors' samples.

The J gene is TRBJ2-5, the V gene TRBV7-2; 7 positions match TRBD1. The V gene end was trimmed by 4 bases and the J gene end by 7 bases; junction bases not matched to a gene: 6. The CDR3 extends over 13 amino acids. Germline values: CDR1 SGHTA, CDR2 FQGNSA. The CDR3 sequence is CASSSGTEGTQYF. DNA for the CDR3: TGTGCCAGCAGCTCCGGGACAGAAGGGACCCAGTACTTC.

The rearrangement links TRBV6-5 to TRBJ2-4; D may be TRBD1 (6 bases). This CDR3 is built from 14 residues. From germline, CDR1 is MNHEY and CDR2 SVGAGI. V was clipped by 6 bases and J by 9 bases, with 18 bases between them. CDR3 residues: CASSARRGALIQYF. The CDR3 DNA is TGTGCCAGCAGCGCCCGCAGGGGAGCTCTCATTCAGTACTTC.

This sequence joins TRBV29-1 and TRBJ2-1; D is perhaps TRBD2 (6 bases). CDR1 is SQVTM, CDR2 ANQGSEA, per germline. V gave up 4 bases and J gave up 4 bases, with 8 bases separating them. The CDR3 covers 12 residues. CDR3 in DNA: TGCAGCGTTGGGCGGGATTACAATGAGCAGTTCTTC. Protein product: CSVGRDYNEQFF.

This sequence joins TRBV6-1 and TRBJ2-2; no clear D gene. V shed 8 bases and J shed 1 base, with 11 bases lying between them. The CDR3 is made up of 14 amino acids. CDR1 and CDR2 (germline): MNHNS, SASEGT. The CDR3 nucleotides are TGTGCCAGCTCTGTAGGCCAGAACACCGGGGAGCTGTTTTTT. Protein product: CASSVGQNTGELFF.

The rearrangement uses TRBV28 and TRBJ2-6; tentative D call: TRBD2 (5 bases). The V end lost 5 bases, the J end lost 0 bases, and 17 bases lay between the germline ends. The CDR3 totals 18 residues. Germline-derived CDR1 and CDR2 are MDHEN and SYDVKM. CDR3 residues: CASSPWTRRASGANVLTF. CDR3 in DNA: TGTGCCAGCAGTCCCTGGACTCGACGAGCCTCTGGGGCCAACGTCCTGACTTTC.

This chain joins TRBV7-9 and TRBJ1-1, with 12 bases fitting TRBD1. Germline values: CDR1 SEHNR, CDR2 FQNEAQ (reference sequence). CDR3 length: 17 amino acids. After removal of 5 bases from V and 6 bases from J, the junction contained 13 bases not matched to a gene. The DNA for the CDR3 is TGTGCCAGCAGCACGAGGCCCGGGACAGGGGGCACCGCTGAAGCTTTCTTT. This sequence encodes CASSTRPGTGGTAEAFF. Full variable domain (remainder filled in from reference TRBV7-9 and TRBJ1-1): DTGVSQNPRHKITKRGQNVTFRCDPISEHNRLYWYRQTLGQGPEFLTYFQNEAQLEKSRLLSDRFSAERPKGSFSTLEIQRTEQGDSAMYLCASSTRPGTGGTAEAFFGQGTRLTVV.

This chain joins TRBV27 and TRBJ1-5, with 9 nucleotides matching TRBD1. V lost 4 bases, J lost 5 bases, and 6 bases stayed unmatched. The germline V gene has CDR1 MNHEY and CDR2 SMNVEV (reference sequence). CDR3 length equals 15 residues. The CDR3 region is CASSSTGGAHQPQHF. CDR3 DNA: TGTGCCAGCAGTTCAACAGGGGGCGCACATCAGCCCCAGCATTTT.

The chain recombines TRBV27 with TRBJ2-3; TRBD2 aligns across 11 bases. There are 16 residues in the CDR3. In germline, CDR1 is MNHEY, CDR2 SMNVEV (reference sequence). Germline trimming cut 3 bases from V and 4 bases from J; bases unmatched to any gene: 6. The CDR3 sequence: CASSFLAGGPSDTQYF. DNA for the CDR3: TGTGCCAGCAGTTTCTTAGCGGGAGGGCCATCAGATACGCAGTATTTT.

This chain joins TRBV19 and TRBJ1-2; possible D gene TRBD1, 6 bases. Germline CDR1 LNHDA, CDR2 SQIVND (reference sequence). The CDR3 runs to 13 residues. With 5 bases removed from V and 4 bases from J, the gap between germline ends came to 11 bases. CDR3: CASSLRTAYGYTF. CDR3 nucleotides: TGTGCCAGTAGTCTACGGACAGCCTATGGCTACACCTTC.

The chain links TRBV28 to TRBJ2-1; TRBD1 might be the D (5 bases). CDR1 MDHEN and CDR2 SYDVKM come from the germline V gene. V lost 11 bases, J lost 0 bases, and 17 bases lay in between. This CDR3 has 15 residues. The CDR3 sequence is CAGSSGRPSYNEQFF. The CDR3 nucleotides read TGTGCCGGTTCGTCAGGGCGGCCCTCCTACAATGAGCAGTTCTTC.

This chain uses TRBV18 with TRBJ2-7; D is uncertain. The CDR3 spans 13 residues. Germline lookup yields CDR1 KGHSH and CDR2 LQKENI. Trimming shortened V by 3 bases and J by 4 bases, and 10 bases separated the two germline ends. The CDR3 nucleotides are TGTGCCAGCTCACCCAGTCGACGTTACGAGCAGTACTTC. Its translation is CASSPSRRYEQYF.

This chain links TRBV2 with TRBJ1-2; 10 positions agree with TRBD1. From germline, CDR1 is SNHLY and CDR2 FYNNEI. The V segment lost 5 bases and the J segment 7 bases; nucleotides outside the gene matches: 7. The CDR3 is 14 amino acids. The CDR3 nucleotides read TGTGCCAGCAGTTTCACGACAGGGGGCGGTGGCTACACCTTC. Translation gives CASSFTTGGGGYTF.

This sequence joins TRBV5-1 and TRBJ1-1; D possibly corresponds to TRBD1 (6 bases). V gave up 3 bases and J gave up 8 bases, with 17 bases separating them. The CDR3 contains 14 residues. Germline-derived CDR1 and CDR2 are SGHRS and YFSETQ. CDR3 in amino acids: CASSSYRVKEEAFF. The CDR3 DNA reads TGCGCCAGCAGCTCATACAGGGTTAAGGAAGAAGCTTTCTTT.

The chain couples TRBV4-1 to TRBJ1-2; 10 bases align to TRBD1. The CDR3 is 16 residues long. Germline CDR1 reads MGHRA; CDR2 reads YSYEKL. Trimming removed 5 bases from V and 0 bases from J; junction bases left unmatched: 6. The chain's CDR3 is CASSAPGQGTNYGYTF. For the CDR3, the DNA is TGCGCCAGCAGCGCACCGGGACAGGGGACTAACTATGGCTACACCTTC.